Below, 10 T cell receptor beta chains from the same sample are listed, as sequenced in a study of vaccination and CD4 T cells after COVID-19. Cultured CD4+ T cells had their DNA profiled by the Oncomine TCR Beta short-read assay. TCRdb independently ran MiXCR on the PCR reads; one entry per CDR3 protein. The sample lists around 8,100 distinct CDR3 sequences, 21% seen once, with more than 7% in the top ten. Indicated treatment: roughly 10-day PBMC culture with coronavirus spike peptide pools or control peptides (ViraFEST assay). Antigens for these TCRs are unknown. The source was CD4+ T cells from blood, cultured in vitro, collected after SARS-CoV-2 vaccination. The receptor set was obtained from a human donor who had recovered from COVID-19.

This clonotype was detected a few times. This chain uses TRBV6-5 with TRBJ1-6; D is perhaps TRBD1 (6 bases). The V end lost 4 bases, the J end lost 0 bases, and 10 bases lay between the germline ends. CDR1 is MNHEY and CDR2 is SVGAGI in the germline V gene. This CDR3 has 16 amino acids. The CDR3 reads CASSFSRGSYNSPLHF. The CDR3 coding sequence is TGTGCCAGCAGTTTCTCCAGGGGCTCCTATAATTCACCCCTCCACTTT.

This clonotype showed up just a few times. The chain is built from TRBV5-8 and TRBJ1-5; no reliable D call. CDR3 size: 11 residues. Germline-derived CDR1 and CDR2 are SGHTS and YDEGEE. V lost 2 bases to trimming and J lost 6 bases, with 3 bases between them. The CDR3 nucleotides are TGTGCCAGCAGCTTCCCTCAGCCCCAGCATTTT. Amino acids: CASSFPQPQHF.

Judged by abundance, this clonotype is medium-sized (0.01 to 0.1%). The rearrangement links TRBV7-2 to TRBJ1-6; no clear D gene. The germline V gene encodes CDR1 SGHTA and CDR2 FQGNSA. With 1 base removed from V and 9 bases from J, the gap between germline ends came to 13 bases. The CDR3 is made up of 15 amino acids. CDR3 bases: TGTGCCAGCAGCTTAGAGTCGGGCAGCGGTTCACCCCTCCACTTT. This gives the protein CASSLESGSGSPLHF.

This clonotype turned up a few times. This chain uses TRBV6-1 with TRBJ2-1; no clear D gene. Per germline, CDR1 MNHNS and CDR2 SASEGT. Trimming cost V 6 bases and J 6 bases, with 15 bases left between them. The CDR3 runs to 14 residues. The CDR3 DNA sequence: TGTGCCAGCAGGTTTTCGTCAGAGGTCAATGAGCAGTTCTTC. It codes for CASRFSSEVNEQFF.

By share, this clonotype counts as medium-sized. V usage is TRBV20-1 and J usage is TRBJ1-2, with 10 bases fitting TRBD1. V lost 5 bases, J lost 4 bases, and 13 bases stayed unmatched. CDR1 is DFQATT and CDR2 is SNEGSKA in the germline V gene (reference sequence). This CDR3 spans 16 amino acids. As DNA, the CDR3 is TGCAGTGCTTTGGACAGGGGGAGCCTCTACGTCTATGGCTACACCTTC. It specifies CSALDRGSLYVYGYTF.

V and J are TRBV7-2 and TRBJ2-1; 10 positions agree with TRBD2. This CDR3 has 16 residues. V shed 0 bases and J 10 bases; nucleotides not matched to a gene: 9. Looked up from germline, CDR1 is SGHTA and CDR2 is FQGNSA. CDR3 sequence reads: CASSLAATSGMVEQFF. Here the CDR3 DNA reads TGTGCCAGCAGCTTAGCGGCCACTAGCGGGATGGTCGAGCAGTTCTTC.

This clonotype has just a few counts. The V gene is TRBV2, the J gene TRBJ2-3; 7 bases are shared with TRBD2. The CDR3 totals 15 residues. Trimming cost V 5 bases and J 2 bases; bases outside gene matches: 7. Germline CDR1 and CDR2: SNHLY and FYNNEI. CDR3 DNA sequence: TGTGCCAGCAGTACCACTAGCGCTGCCACAGATACGCAGTATTTT. Protein product: CASSTTSAATDTQYF.

This clonotype occurred a few times. This chain links TRBV5-4 with TRBJ2-5, with 14 bases aligning to TRBD2. The germline CDR1 and CDR2 sequences are SGHNT and YYREEE (reference sequence). J gave up 1 base and V 0 bases, and 2 bases lay outside the gene matches. This CDR3 region has 17 residues. CDR3 sequence: CASSLGLAGGTQETQYF. In DNA form, the CDR3 reads TGTGCCAGCAGCTTGGGACTAGCGGGGGGGACCCAAGAGACCCAGTACTTC. Combining the CDR3 with reference TRBV5-4 and TRBJ2-5 gives the whole variable domain ETGVTQSPTHLIKTRGQQVTLRCSSQSGHNTVSWYQQALGQGPQFIFQYYREEENGRGNFPPRFSGLQFPNYSSELNVNALELDDSALYLCASSLGLAGGTQETQYFGPGTRLLVL.

The J gene is TRBJ2-3, the V gene TRBV20-1, with D possibly called TRBD1 or TRBD2 (6 bases each). The germline V and J ends were trimmed by 3 bases and 7 bases, with 26 bases remaining between them. Germline CDR1 DFQATT, CDR2 SNEGSKA (reference sequence). The CDR3 runs to 17 residues. CDR3 protein: CSARGGSGVGITNTQYF. CDR3 sequence (DNA): TGCAGTGCTAGGGGGGGCAGCGGAGTTGGAATCACGAATACGCAGTATTTT.

This clonotype was detected only a few times. The chain couples TRBV28 to TRBJ1-5; a possible D gene is TRBD1 (5 bases). Deletions cut 3 bases from V and 1 base from J, with 7 bases between. CDR3 length: 14 amino acids. Germline V gives CDR1 MDHEN, CDR2 SYDVKM. CDR3 sequence (DNA): TGTGCCAGCAGTTTCTGGGGCAGCAATCAGCCCCAGCATTTT. Translated, it gives CASSFWGSNQPQHF.